This TCR beta chain was profiled in a study of vaccination and CD4 T cells after COVID-19. In the study overall: Two of the convalescents were Hispanic, and the group consisted of six males and four females.

This CDR3 comprises 12 residues. Germline values: CDR1 LNHDA, CDR2 SQIVND (reference sequence). V was shortened by 6 bases and J by 5 bases, with 10 bases between the two germline ends. About this clonotype: As yet, its antigen is unknown.

Study-level points and caveats: Vaccine-specific clones numbering 304 of 307 showed spike mono-reactivity in convalescent patients.

TCRdb called the PCR reads again in MiXCR, with one record for every CDR3 protein. The sample carries 20,000 to 25,000 distinct CDR3 sequences, about 57% recorded once. The rearrangement uses TRBV19 and TRBJ2-5; D is undetermined. Specimen: CD4+ T cells from blood, collected before SARS-CoV-2 vaccination. The clonotype comes from a human donor who had recovered from COVID-19. This CDR3 reads CASSLLGETQYF. DNA for the CDR3: TGTGCCAGTAGCTTATTGGGGGAGACCCAGTACTTC.